The T cell receptor beta chain described here comes from a study of blood T cell repertoires in COVID-19. Study-level background: The United States, Italy and Spain provided the acute and convalescent COVID-19 samples. In each case, the material was cDNA or gDNA derived from T cells, B-cell-depleted T cells, or PBMCs.

The germline V gene encodes CDR1 ENHRY and CDR2 SYGVKD. V was shortened by 6 bases and J by 0 bases, with 8 bases between the two germline ends. This CDR3 comprises 13 residues. Per the original data handling: The authors estimated nucleated cell counts from reference gene primer amplification. Data came from immunoSEQ multiplex PCR; TCRdb stores just in-frame clones and leaves some out. That table is the source of V, J and clone size, and D and trimming were worked out from the DNA. The sample has around 400,000 clones; approximately 89% are singletons. Patients in Seattle were enrolled during active infection, then followed longitudinally.

The gene calls are TRBV10-3 and TRBJ1-1; no reliable D call. This sequence originates from a woman in her twenties or thirties with COVID-19, enrolled during active disease. The specimen sequenced was peripheral blood. The CDR3 sequence: CAIRTLMNTEAFF. The CDR3 DNA follows: TGTGCCATCAGGACTCTTATGAACACTGAAGCTTTCTTT.